This TCR beta chain was recovered during a study of T cells in localized non-small cell lung cancer (dated by TCRdb to between 2020 and 2021). In the study overall: The study analyzed T cell repertoires of 200 to 250 early-stage NSCLC patients, comparing tumors and uninvolved tumor-adjacent lungs. The cohort comprised roughly 220 treatment-naïve NSCLC patients with resected, localized lung tumors. Of the NSCLC patients, over 120 were male and approximately 100 were female, and the mean age was about 69 years. The paper's findings and limits, for the study overall: Because multi-region tumor sequencing was not performed, intratumor heterogeneity could not be ruled out. Of the top 100 tumor clones, a median of 57 were detected in paired uninvolved adjacent lung; over 25 were also among that lung's top 100. Longer overall survival was associated with higher T cell density in blood, whereas shorter survival was associated with higher clonality in adjacent lung. The highest T cell clonality was observed in uninvolved tumor-adjacent lung, where clonality exceeded that of tumor, suggesting that antigenic responses were more focused in uninvolved tumor-adjacent lung. Because of the exploratory design, TCR variables were selected using unadjusted p-values without false-discovery rate correction.

TCR beta CDR3 regions were sequenced from DNA using the immunoSEQ Assay. On the authors' methods: To compute T cell density, TCR beta template counts were normalized to usable DNA, which was estimated by amplifying housekeeping genes. Richness was estimated with the preseqR package, extrapolating to 400,000 templates for PBMC samples and 120,000 templates for tissue samples. Clonality was defined by subtracting Pielou's evenness from one. Tissue-enriched TCRs were identified through differential abundance testing performed on productive amino-acid clonotypes, with a minimum total count of 5 and an alpha of 0.1. Repertoire overlap between compartments was quantified with the Jaccard Index and Morisita Overlap Index. GLIPH grouped TCR beta CDR3s together with public tetramer-defined viral CDR3s, and a viral motif had to include at least three viral sequences and show V-gene enrichment. Imported from immuneACCESS, the table was reduced by TCRdb to in-frame sequences with V and J called. These copies leave out some clones; in studies compared against another copy, an unresolved V gene accounts for under half, and the cause of the remainder is not known. V, J and clone size reflect that table, while D and trimming were determined from the DNA. Within this sample are some 2,000 clones, with about 32% of them counted one time only. The leading ten clones occupy roughly 15% of the sample.

Remarks on this clone: The target of this receptor is not known. Per-base quality was not reported, and no clone a single base away is much larger than it.

Two independent pathologists confirmed that the uninvolved adjacent lung, which was taken at least 2 cm from the tumor margin, was free of atypia. At diagnosis, peripheral blood, uninvolved tumor-adjacent lung and tumor were collected and stored as a combination of fresh-frozen and FFPE material. The CDR3 contains 16 residues, cysteine and phenylalanine counted. Only the CDR3 DNA stays, 48 bases, in frame from base 1. V and J are truncated by 2 bases and 2 bases respectively, leaving an intervening sequence of 14 bases. Taken from the germline V gene, the CDR1 and CDR2 loops are SGDLS and YYNGEE. The source of this sequence is a woman between 40 and 69 years old with stage II squamous cell lung carcinoma. The sequence joins TRBV9 to TRBJ2-1; possibly the D gene is TRBD2, per 5 matching bases. Source: normal lung tissue next to the tumor, taken before any cancer treatment. The bases are TGTGCCAGCAGCGTCTATGAAGGGAGCCCCTACAATGAGCAGTTCTTC. This sequence encodes CASSVYEGSPYNEQFF.